A selection of T cell receptor beta chains follows, all from one sample in a study of cytomegalovirus exposure and HLA in healthy donors. The method was immunoSEQ multiplex PCR; TCRdb's version includes in-frame clones alone and lacks a portion of them. The sample carries 95,000 to 150,000 clones, about two thirds recorded once. The sequencing sample was made of PBMCs. The receptors stem from a man aged 30 to 45 in good health and CMV-seronegative. CDR3s leave out the opening cysteine and the closing phenylalanine or tryptophan. Each record gives: J gene, V gene, D gene, CDR3 protein. A D gene is named only where the DNA matches it firmly.

TRBJ1-6,TRBV11-2,.,ASSLVGLRNSPLH
TRBJ1-1,TRBV7-3,TRBD1,ASSLGQGYGAF
TRBJ2-7,TRBV27,.,ASSPTLRQWISNYEQY
TRBJ2-7,TRBV2,.,ASSRQWLVYEQY
TRBJ1-1,TRBV10-3,.,AISSGTLVNTEAF
TRBJ2-5,TRBV28,.,ASSFIGQGQETQY
TRBJ2-7,TRBV14,.,ASSQYSYEQY
TRBJ1-2,TRBV4-3,.,ASSPVTNYGYT
TRBJ1-1,TRBV7-9,.,ASSLLATEAF
TRBJ2-7,TRBV13,TRBD2,ASSLGLLAGTYEQY
TRBJ2-3,TRBV5-4,TRBD1,ASSPAPTGGGTDTQY
TRBJ1-6,TRBV28,.,ASNPTDFYNSPLH
TRBJ2-1,TRBV30,.,AWRSNNEQF
TRBJ1-1,TRBV7-2,.,ASSTWGHPNTEAF
TRBJ2-3,TRBV4-3,TRBD2,ASSQGRTSGATDTQY
TRBJ2-2,TRBV7-2,.,ASRHRGGMNTGELF
TRBJ1-2,TRBV10-2,.,ASSFTGNYGYT
TRBJ2-7,TRBV19,.,ASSPERDILPQY
TRBJ2-1,TRBV5-1,TRBD2,ASEASGGYNEQF
TRBJ1-2,TRBV4-1,.,ASSQDEEYGYT
TRBJ2-5,TRBV28,TRBD1,ASSFSTGPETQY
TRBJ2-7,TRBV5-1,TRBD2,ASSPGGASTYEQY
TRBJ1-2,TRBV6-1,.,ASSEVIAVGGYT
TRBJ1-5,TRBV15,TRBD1,ATRTGGRGSNQPQH
TRBJ2-3,TRBV7-9,.,ASSLGSGYEDTQY
TRBJ2-3,TRBV5-4,.,ASSLAGGRDTQY
TRBJ1-1,TRBV9,.,ASSVVQGNTEAF
TRBJ2-7,TRBV30,TRBD1,ASHGQGEEDEQY
TRBJ2-7,TRBV6-5,.,ASGSPGQSIYEQY
TRBJ2-7,TRBV28,TRBD1,ASRSGTGPYEQY
TRBJ2-7,TRBV14,.,ASSPRVSYEQY